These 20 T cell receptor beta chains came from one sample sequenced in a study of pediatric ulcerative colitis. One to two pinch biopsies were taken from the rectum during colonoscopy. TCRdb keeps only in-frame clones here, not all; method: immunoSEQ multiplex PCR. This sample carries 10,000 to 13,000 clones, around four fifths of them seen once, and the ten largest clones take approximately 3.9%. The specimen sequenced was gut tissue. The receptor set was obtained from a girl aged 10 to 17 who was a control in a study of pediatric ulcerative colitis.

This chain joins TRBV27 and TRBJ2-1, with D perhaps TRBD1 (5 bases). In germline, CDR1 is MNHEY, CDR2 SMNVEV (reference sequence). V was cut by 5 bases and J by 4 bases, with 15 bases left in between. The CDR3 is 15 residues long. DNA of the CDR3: TGTGCCAGCAGTCCCCAGGGTTGGGCATACAATGAGCAGTTCTTC. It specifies CASSPQGWAYNEQFF.

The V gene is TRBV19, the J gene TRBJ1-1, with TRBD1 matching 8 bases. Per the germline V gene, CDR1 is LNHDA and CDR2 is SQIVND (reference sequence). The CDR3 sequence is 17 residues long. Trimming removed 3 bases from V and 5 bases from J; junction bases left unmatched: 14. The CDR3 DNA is TGTGCCAGTAGTATTCCCGCGGTCAGGGGGCGAAGAACTGAAGCTTTCTTT. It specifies CASSIPAVRGRRTEAFF.

CDR3 nucleotide sequence: TGTGCCAGCAGCCACCTTGTAATCTCAATCACAGATACGCAGTATTTT. Its translation is CASSHLVISITDTQYF. The V and J genes are TRBV28 and TRBJ2-3, with D unresolved. From germline, CDR1 is MDHEN and CDR2 SYDVKM. V lost 6 bases and J lost 2, with 18 bases in between. This CDR3 comprises 16 residues.

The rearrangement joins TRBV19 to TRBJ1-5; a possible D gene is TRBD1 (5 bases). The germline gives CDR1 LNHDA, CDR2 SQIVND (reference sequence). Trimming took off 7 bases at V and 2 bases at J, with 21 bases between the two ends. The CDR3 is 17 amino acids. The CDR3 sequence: CASMGGRRGKGNQPQHF. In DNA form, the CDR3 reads TGTGCCAGTATGGGGGGACGGAGGGGAAAGGGCAATCAGCCCCAGCATTTT.

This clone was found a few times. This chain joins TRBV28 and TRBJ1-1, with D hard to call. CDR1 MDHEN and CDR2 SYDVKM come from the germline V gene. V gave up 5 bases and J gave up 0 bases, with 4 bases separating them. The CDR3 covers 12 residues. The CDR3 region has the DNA TGTGCCAGCAGTATAGTGAACACTGAAGCTTTCTTT. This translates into CASSIVNTEAFF.

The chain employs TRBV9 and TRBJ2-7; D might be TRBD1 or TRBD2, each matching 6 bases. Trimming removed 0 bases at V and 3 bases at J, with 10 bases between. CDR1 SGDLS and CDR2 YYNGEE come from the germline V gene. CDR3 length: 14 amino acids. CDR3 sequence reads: CASSVEGGFYEQYF. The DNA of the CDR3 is TGTGCCAGCAGCGTAGAGGGGGGCTTCTACGAGCAGTACTTC.

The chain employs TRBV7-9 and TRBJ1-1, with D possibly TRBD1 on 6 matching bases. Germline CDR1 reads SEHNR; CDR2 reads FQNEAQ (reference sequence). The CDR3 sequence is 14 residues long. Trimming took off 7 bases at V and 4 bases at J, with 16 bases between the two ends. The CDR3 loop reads CASTPKGVATEAFF. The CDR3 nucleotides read TGTGCCAGCACCCCAAAGGGGGTTGCCACTGAAGCTTTCTTT.

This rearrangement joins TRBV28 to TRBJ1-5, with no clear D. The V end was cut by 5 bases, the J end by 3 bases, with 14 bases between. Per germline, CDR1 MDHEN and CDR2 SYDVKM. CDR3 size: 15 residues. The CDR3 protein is CASSPVTILNQPQHF. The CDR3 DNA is TGTGCCAGCAGTCCCGTTACAATCCTCAATCAGCCCCAGCATTTT. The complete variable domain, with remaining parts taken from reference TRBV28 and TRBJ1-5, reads DVKVTQSSRYLVKRTGEKVFLECVQDMDHENMFWYRQDPGLGLRLIYFSYDVKMKEKGDIPEGYSVSREKKERFSLILESASTNQTSMYLCASSPVTILNQPQHFGDGTRLSIL.

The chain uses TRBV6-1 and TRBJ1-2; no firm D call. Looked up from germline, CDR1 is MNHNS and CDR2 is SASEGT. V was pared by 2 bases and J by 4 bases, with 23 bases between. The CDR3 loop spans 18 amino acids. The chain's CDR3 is CASSEKLFLSLLGYGYTF. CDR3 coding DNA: TGTGCCAGCAGTGAAAAGCTGTTCCTCTCCTTACTGGGCTATGGCTACACCTTC.

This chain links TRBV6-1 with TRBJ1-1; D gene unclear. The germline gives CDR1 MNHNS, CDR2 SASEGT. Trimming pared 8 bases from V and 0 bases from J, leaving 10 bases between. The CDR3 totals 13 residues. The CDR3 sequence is CASEEQMNTEAFF. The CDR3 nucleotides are TGTGCCAGCGAGGAGCAAATGAACACTGAAGCTTTCTTT.

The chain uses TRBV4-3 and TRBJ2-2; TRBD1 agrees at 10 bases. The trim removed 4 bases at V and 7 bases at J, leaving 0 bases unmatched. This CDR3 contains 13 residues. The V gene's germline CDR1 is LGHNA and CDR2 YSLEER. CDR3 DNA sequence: TGCGCCAGCAGCCGGACAGGGGGCGGGGAGCTGTTTTTT. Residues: CASSRTGGGELFF.

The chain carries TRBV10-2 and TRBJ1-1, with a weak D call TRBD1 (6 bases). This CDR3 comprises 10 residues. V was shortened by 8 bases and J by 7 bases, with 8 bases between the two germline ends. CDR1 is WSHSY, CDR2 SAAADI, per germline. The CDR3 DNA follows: TGCGCCAGCCTAGGGGGTGAAGCTTTCTTT. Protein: CASLGGEAFF.

As DNA, the CDR3 is TGTGCCAGCACAGACACCACCTACGAGCAGTACTTC. Translated, it gives CASTDTTYEQYF. J is TRBJ2-7 and V is TRBV6-6, with no clear D. The CDR3 loop spans 12 amino acids. CDR1 is MNHNY and CDR2 is SVGAGI in the germline V gene (reference sequence). Trimming cost V 7 bases and J 2 bases, with 9 bases left between them.

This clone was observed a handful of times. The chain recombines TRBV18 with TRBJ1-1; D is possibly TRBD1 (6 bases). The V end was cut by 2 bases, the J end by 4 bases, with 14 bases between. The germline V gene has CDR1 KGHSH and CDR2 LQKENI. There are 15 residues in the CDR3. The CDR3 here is CASSPRGGQRTEAFF. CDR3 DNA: TGTGCCAGCTCACCAAGGGGCGGACAGCGCACTGAAGCTTTCTTT.

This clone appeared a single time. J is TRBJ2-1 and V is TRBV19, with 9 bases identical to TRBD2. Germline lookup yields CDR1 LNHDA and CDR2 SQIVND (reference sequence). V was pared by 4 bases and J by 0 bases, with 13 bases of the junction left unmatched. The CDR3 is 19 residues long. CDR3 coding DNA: TGTGCCAGTAGTAAGGGGGGGGCTAGCGGGACAATCTCCTACAATGAGCAGTTCTTC. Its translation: CASSKGGASGTISYNEQFF.

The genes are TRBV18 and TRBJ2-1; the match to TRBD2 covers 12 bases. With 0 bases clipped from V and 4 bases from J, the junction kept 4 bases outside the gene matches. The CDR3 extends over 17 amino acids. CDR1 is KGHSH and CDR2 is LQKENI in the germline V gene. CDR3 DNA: TGTGCCAGCTCACCACCGAAGACTAGCGGGAGATACAATGAGCAGTTCTTC. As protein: CASSPPKTSGRYNEQFF.

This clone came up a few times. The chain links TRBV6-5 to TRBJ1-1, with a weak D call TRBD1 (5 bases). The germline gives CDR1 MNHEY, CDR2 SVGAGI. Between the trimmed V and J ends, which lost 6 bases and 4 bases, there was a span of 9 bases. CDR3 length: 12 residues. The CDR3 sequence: CASSLDSTEAFF. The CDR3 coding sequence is TGTGCCAGCAGCCTCGACAGCACTGAAGCTTTCTTT.

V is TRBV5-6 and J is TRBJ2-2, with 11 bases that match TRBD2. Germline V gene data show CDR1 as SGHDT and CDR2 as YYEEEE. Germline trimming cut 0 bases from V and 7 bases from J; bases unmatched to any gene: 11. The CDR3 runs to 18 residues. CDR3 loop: CASSLGPTSGSPGGELFF. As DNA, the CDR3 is TGTGCCAGCAGCTTGGGCCCCACTAGCGGGAGTCCGGGCGGGGAGCTGTTTTTT.

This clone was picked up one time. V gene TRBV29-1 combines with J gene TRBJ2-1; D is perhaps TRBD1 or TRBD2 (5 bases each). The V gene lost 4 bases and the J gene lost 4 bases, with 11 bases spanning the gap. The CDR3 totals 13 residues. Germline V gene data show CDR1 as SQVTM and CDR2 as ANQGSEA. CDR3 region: CSVVGTRYNEQFF. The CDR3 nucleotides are TGCAGCGTTGTCGGGACCCGATACAATGAGCAGTTCTTC.

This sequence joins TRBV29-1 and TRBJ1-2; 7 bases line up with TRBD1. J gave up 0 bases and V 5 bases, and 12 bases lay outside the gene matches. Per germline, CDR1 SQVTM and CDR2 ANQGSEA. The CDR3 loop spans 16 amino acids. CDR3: CSVSRTGISPNYGYTF. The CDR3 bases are TGCAGCGTTTCCCGGACAGGAATTTCTCCTAACTATGGCTACACCTTC. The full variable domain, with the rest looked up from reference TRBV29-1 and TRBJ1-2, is SAVISQKPSRDICQRGTSLTIQCQVDSQVTMMFWYRQQPGQSLTLIATANQGSEATYESGFVIDKFPISRPNLTFSTLTVSNMSPEDSSIYLCSVSRTGISPNYGYTFGSGTRLTVV.